This T cell receptor (beta chain) was identified in a study of cytomegalovirus exposure and HLA in healthy donors. Regarding the study as a whole: Certain sequence variants were highly shared and formed a cluster, and this cluster was likely a sequencing artifact.

Amplification used 60 Vbeta primers and 13 Jbeta primers. The protocol was immunoSEQ multiplex PCR, while the TCRdb copy is restricted to in-frame clones and leaves out a portion. The repertoire consists of over 110,000 clones, with 73% occurring once and the leading ten covering about 1.2%. The V end lost 4 bases, the J end lost 6 bases, and 26 bases lay between the germline ends. Germline-derived CDR1 and CDR2 are PRHDT and FYEKMQ (reference sequence). This CDR3 spans 18 amino acids. Comments on this clone: Its specificity is unknown. Other DNA sequences in the same sample also yield this CDR3.

Input material: PBMCs. The origin of this receptor is a woman aged 35 to 49 in good health and CMV-seronegative. The rearrangement links TRBV13 to TRBJ2-3; possible D gene TRBD1, 6 bases. The CDR3 here is CASSSPGQPTPYTDTQYF. CDR3 coding DNA: TGTGCCAGCAGCTCACCGGGACAACCAACACCATACACGGATACGCAGTATTTT.